These 32 T cell receptor beta chains were sequenced from one sample in a study of neurological immune-mediated disorders. TCRdb reprocessed the 5' RACE reads via MiXCR and lists one record per CDR3 protein. The top ten clones hold approximately 7.5% of a sample with 70,000 to 95,000 distinct CDR3 sequences, less than 15% of them seen once. The sequenced sample consisted of PBMCs. These receptor sequences come from a woman in her forties or fifties in good health.

This clonotype was found a few times. The rearrangement links TRBV28 to TRBJ2-7, with D hard to call. V was cut by 2 bases and J by 3 bases, with 8 bases left in between. This CDR3 has 13 amino acids. In germline, CDR1 is MDHEN, CDR2 SYDVKM. Written as DNA, the CDR3 is TGTGCCAGCAGTTTAGGGCCCTTCTACGAGCAGTACTTC. Translating it yields CASSLGPFYEQYF.

This clonotype was found many times. The J gene is TRBJ1-6, the V gene TRBV5-1; D is undetermined. The CDR3 extends over 19 amino acids. The germline CDR1 and CDR2 sequences are SGHRS and YFSETQ. V was trimmed by 3 bases and J by 0 bases, leaving 19 bases between them. The CDR3 protein is CASSSREQNHVSYNSPLHF. The CDR3 region has the DNA TGCGCCAGCAGCTCCCGGGAACAGAACCATGTCTCCTATAATTCACCCCTCCACTTT.

Ten or more counts support this clonotype. The genes are TRBV6-1 and TRBJ2-7, with no clear D. Germline values: CDR1 MNHNS, CDR2 SASEGT. Trimming removed 4 bases from V and 7 bases from J, with 11 bases in between. This CDR3 has 12 residues. The CDR3 is CASSVTDLEQYF. CDR3 DNA sequence: TGTGCCAGCAGTGTGACCGATTTGGAGCAGTACTTC.

This clonotype turned up a few times. This chain joins TRBV9 and TRBJ1-3; D is ambiguous. V shed 0 bases and J shed 0 bases, with 7 bases lying between them. Per the germline V gene, CDR1 is SGDLS and CDR2 is YYNGEE. CDR3 size: 15 residues. The CDR3 DNA follows: TGTGCCAGCAGCGTAGACTCCCACTCTGGAAACACCATATATTTT. It is translated as CASSVDSHSGNTIYF.

This clonotype was seen many times. The V call is TRBV12-5, the J call TRBJ2-7; D gene uncertain. There are 12 residues in the CDR3. The germline gives CDR1 LGHNT, CDR2 FRNRAP. Trimming pared 1 base from V and 6 bases from J, leaving 7 bases between. The chain's CDR3 is CASGLAFGEQYF. The CDR3 nucleotides are TGTGCTAGTGGTTTGGCGTTTGGCGAGCAGTACTTC.

The sample holds many counts of this clonotype. The chain employs TRBV7-2 and TRBJ1-1, with 7 bases that match TRBD1. Trimming removed 4 bases from V and 4 bases from J; junction bases left unmatched: 3. Germline V CDR1 and CDR2: SGHTA, FQGNSA. The CDR3 covers 13 residues. CDR3 bases: TGTGCCAGCAGCTATCAGGGGGGCACTGAAGCTTTCTTT. Protein product: CASSYQGGTEAFF.

This clonotype was detected ten times or more. The chain recombines TRBV5-1 with TRBJ2-5; 14 nucleotides align to TRBD2. This CDR3 contains 18 residues. V lost 3 bases and J lost 4; bases outside the gene matches: 11. Germline CDR1 reads SGHRS; CDR2 reads YFSETQ. CDR3 in amino acids: CASSSRLAGGPVLETQYF. The CDR3 DNA follows: TGCGCCAGCAGCTCCCGACTAGCGGGGGGGCCGGTCCTAGAGACCCAGTACTTC.

This sequence joins TRBV12-3 or TRBV12-4 and TRBJ2-5; 8 positions agree with TRBD1. The CDR3 runs 12 residues. Trimming took 4 bases from V and 5 from J; bases not matched to a gene: 0. The CDR3 protein is CASSWDRETQYF. The CDR3 bases are TGTGCCAGCAGTTGGGACAGGGAGACCCAGTACTTC.

This clonotype came up many times. The chain uses TRBV3-1 and TRBJ1-5; D not certain. V was shortened by 4 bases and J by 6 bases, with 10 bases between the two germline ends. The length of the CDR3 is 13 residues. The germline gives CDR1 LGHDT, CDR2 YNNKEL (reference sequence). CDR3 DNA sequence: TGTGCCAGCAGCCGTCAGGTGGGTCAGCCCCAGCATTTT. As protein: CASSRQVGQPQHF.

This clonotype was picked up many times. The DNA for the CDR3 is TGTGCCAGCTCACCACTCCTTAGCGGGGCCGATTACAATGAGCAGTTCTTC. Translation gives CASSPLLSGADYNEQFF. V and J are TRBV18 and TRBJ2-1, with TRBD2 matching 8 bases. The J segment lost 4 bases and the V segment lost 1 base, leaving 9 bases of the junction unmatched. CDR3 length: 17 residues. Germline V gene sequence: CDR1 KGHSH, CDR2 LQKENI.

This clonotype was detected ten times or more. In nucleotides, the CDR3 is TGCAGTGCCGAGGACTCAGGGAACACCGGGGAGCTGTTTTTT. Translating gives CSAEDSGNTGELFF. The rearrangement uses TRBV20-1 and TRBJ2-2; D is possibly TRBD2 (5 bases). The CDR3 runs to 14 residues. Germline values: CDR1 DFQATT, CDR2 SNEGSKA (reference sequence). V was cut by 6 bases and J by 1 base, with 12 bases left in between.

This clonotype was found many times. The V gene is TRBV5-1, the J gene TRBJ1-2, with D tentatively TRBD1 (5 bases). The CDR3 spans 13 residues. Trimming cost V 2 bases and J 6 bases, with 11 bases left between them. The germline V gene encodes CDR1 SGHRS and CDR2 YFSETQ. The CDR3 sequence: CASSFTGTDGYTF. The CDR3 DNA reads as TGCGCCAGCAGCTTCACCGGGACGGATGGCTACACCTTC.

This clonotype was observed at least ten times. CDR3 protein: CASSLDPSNQPQHF. The CDR3 DNA reads as TGCGCCAGCAGCTTGGACCCGAGCAATCAGCCCCAGCATTTT. The chain carries TRBV5-1 and TRBJ1-5, with D hard to call. Trimming shortened V by 0 bases and J by 1 base, and 5 bases separated the two germline ends. The germline gives CDR1 SGHRS, CDR2 YFSETQ. The CDR3 is 14 amino acids. Supplemented by reference TRBV5-1 and TRBJ1-5, the full variable domain reads KAGVTQTPRYLIKTRGQQVTLSCSPISGHRSVSWYQQTPGQGLQFLFEYFSETQRNKGNFPGRFSGRQFSNSRSEMNVSTLELGDSALYLCASSLDPSNQPQHFGDGTRLSIL.

This clonotype was observed a few times. A much bigger clone sits one base away, suggesting this may be a read error. The rearrangement joins TRBV7-3 to TRBJ1-5; the D is unclear. CDR1 and CDR2 from the germline V gene are SGHTA and FQGTGA. CDR3 length: 13 residues. In nucleotides, the CDR3 is TGTGTCAGCAGCTCAGGCGATCGTCAGCCCCAGCATTTT. This sequence encodes CVSSSGDRQPQHF.

This clonotype was seen more than once but under ten times. The chain employs TRBV5-1 and TRBJ2-7, with D perhaps matching TRBD1 or TRBD2 (5 bases each). This CDR3 has 15 residues. CDR1 SGHRS and CDR2 YFSETQ come from the germline V gene. V was clipped by 1 base and J by 1 base, with 12 bases between them. The CDR3 DNA reads TGCGCCAGCAGCTTGTCGGGGAAGGGGTCCTACGAGCAGTACTTC. Encoded protein: CASSLSGKGSYEQYF.

This clonotype was observed many times. This CDR3 reads CASSGPGTSESYNEQFF. The CDR3 DNA reads TGCGCCAGCAGCGGTCCGGGAACTAGCGAAAGCTACAATGAGCAGTTCTTC. V gene TRBV5-1 combines with J gene TRBJ2-1, with 7 bases matching TRBD2. With 4 bases clipped from V and 3 bases from J, the junction kept 13 bases outside the gene matches. CDR3 length: 17 residues. CDR1 and CDR2 from the germline V gene are SGHRS and YFSETQ.

This clonotype was counted at least ten times. The chain joins TRBV20-1 to TRBJ2-1; D is uncertain. The CDR3 sequence is 14 residues long. Germline V gives CDR1 DFQATT, CDR2 SNEGSKA (reference sequence). V dropped 5 bases and J dropped 2 bases, with 13 bases sitting between them. The DNA for the CDR3 is TGCAGTGCTTTTTTCCCGGGCGCCTACAATGAGCAGTTCTTC. Its translation: CSAFFPGAYNEQFF.

At least ten counts were recorded for this clonotype. The rearrangement links TRBV9 to TRBJ2-5, with unresolved D. Trimming took 0 bases from V and 2 from J, leaving 5 bases between them. The CDR3 loop spans 13 amino acids. The germline gives CDR1 SGDLS, CDR2 YYNGEE. The CDR3 sequence: CASSVASQETQYF. In DNA form, the CDR3 reads TGTGCCAGCAGCGTAGCCTCGCAAGAGACCCAGTACTTC.

This clonotype was found a few times. The chain combines TRBV20-1 with TRBJ2-3, with TRBD2 as a possible D gene (6 bases). The V gene lost 6 bases and the J gene lost 0 bases, with 13 bases spanning the gap. This CDR3 contains 14 residues. Germline V CDR1 and CDR2: DFQATT, SNEGSKA (reference sequence). The CDR3: CSAEDYHSTDTQYF. The CDR3 DNA reads as TGCAGTGCAGAGGACTATCATAGCACAGATACGCAGTATTTT.

This clonotype was observed at least ten times. The rearrangement links TRBV9 to TRBJ2-2, with 8 nucleotides matching TRBD1. Trimming removed 0 bases from V and 0 bases from J; junction bases left unmatched: 4. CDR3 length equals 17 residues. Germline V CDR1 and CDR2: SGDLS, YYNGEE. Here the CDR3 DNA reads TGTGCCAGCAGCGTAGTGGGGGGACAGGCGAACACCGGGGAGCTGTTTTTT. This codes for CASSVVGGQANTGELFF.

This clonotype appeared once. Germline is not matched at one junction end, which may reflect a read error. The CDR3: CTSTATGSGSRGEQYF. The CDR3 DNA is TGTACCAGCACCGCTACCGGCAGCGGGAGTCGCGGTGAGCAGTACTTC. The V gene is TRBV28, the J gene TRBJ2-7; the match to TRBD2 covers 8 bases. The germline V gene has CDR1 MDHEN and CDR2 SYDVKM. The CDR3 has 16 amino acids.

The sample holds many counts of this clonotype. The DNA for the CDR3 is TGCAGTGCTCCCTCGGGACAGGGGGCTCTTTACAATGAGCAGTTCTTC. It encodes CSAPSGQGALYNEQFF. The V and J genes are TRBV20-1 and TRBJ2-1, with TRBD1 matching over 12 bases. This CDR3 has 16 amino acids. CDR1 and CDR2 (germline): DFQATT, SNEGSKA (reference sequence). Unmatched junction bases numbered 9, after V lost 5 bases and J lost 4 bases.

With respect to this clonotype: This may be a read error, as it is one base from a much larger clone. The chain links TRBV5-1 to TRBJ2-7, with D maybe TRBD1 (5 bases). The CDR3 consists of 15 residues. The germline CDR1 and CDR2 sequences are SGHRS and YFSETQ. Trimming took 5 bases from V and 7 from J, leaving 22 bases between them. CDR3: CASSTLGVGAGEQYF. CDR3 bases: TGCGCCAGCAGTACCCTGGGCGTAGGGGCCGGTGAGCAGTACTTC. Filled out from reference TRBV5-1 and TRBJ2-7, the complete variable domain reads KAGVTQTPRYLIKTRGQQVTLSCSPISGHRSVSWYQQTPGQGLQFLFEYFSETQRNKGNFPGRFSGRQFSNSRSEMNVSTLELGDSALYLCASSTLGVGAGEQYFGPGTRLTVT.

This clonotype was counted at least ten times. This chain links TRBV27 with TRBJ1-2; D not certain. The germline gives CDR1 MNHEY, CDR2 SMNVEV (reference sequence). The CDR3 length is 14 residues. V was cut by 6 bases and J by 3 bases, with 14 bases left in between. The CDR3 region is CASSPTYNDYGYTF. The CDR3 nucleotides are TGTGCCAGCAGCCCCACGTACAACGACTATGGCTACACCTTC.

The chain joins TRBV29-1 to TRBJ2-3, with 12 bases identical to TRBD2. CDR1 SQVTM and CDR2 ANQGSEA come from the germline V gene. V shed 5 bases, J shed 4 bases, and the junction held 7 bases outside the gene matches. The CDR3 has 15 amino acids. Here the CDR3 DNA reads TGCAGCGTTTGCCGACTAGCGGGAGTTGCAGATACGCAGTATTTT. Protein: CSVCRLAGVADTQYF.

This clonotype was observed at least ten times. The chain has TRBV12-3 or TRBV12-4 and TRBJ1-1; D may be TRBD1 (5 bases). Deletions cut 3 bases from V and 7 bases from J, with 15 bases between. The CDR3 runs 14 residues. CDR3 nucleotide sequence: TGTGCCAGCAGTTTGTTAACAGGAAGGATTGAAGCTTTCTTT. Its translation is CASSLLTGRIEAFF.

This clonotype showed up many times. The V and J genes are TRBV5-1 and TRBJ2-5; 12 nucleotides line up with TRBD1. Germline V lookup: CDR1 SGHRS, CDR2 YFSETQ. CDR3 length equals 15 residues. V shed 3 bases and J 5 bases; nucleotides not matched to a gene: 5. CDR3 region: CASSSQGQGAETQYF. In DNA form, the CDR3 reads TGCGCCAGCAGCTCCCAGGGACAGGGGGCGGAGACCCAGTACTTC.

Of note for this clonotype: One base away lies a much larger clone, so this may be a sequencing read error. The chain has TRBV7-9 and TRBJ1-2; 7 nucleotides agree with TRBD1. V gave up 5 bases and J gave up 4 bases; unmatched junction bases: 16. This CDR3 comprises 17 residues. Germline V gene lookup returns CDR1 SEHNR and CDR2 FQNEAQ (reference sequence). The CDR3: CASSPGGVGAHRYGYTF. The CDR3 DNA reads TGTGCCAGCAGCCCAGGGGGGGTAGGAGCCCACCGCTATGGCTACACCTTC. The entire variable domain, with the rest obtained from reference TRBV7-9 and TRBJ1-2, is as follows: DTGVSQNPRHKITKRGQNVTFRCDPISEHNRLYWYRQTLGQGPEFLTYFQNEAQLEKSRLLSDRFSAERPKGSFSTLEIQRTEQGDSAMYLCASSPGGVGAHRYGYTFGSGTRLTVV.

The sample holds many counts of this clonotype. V and J are TRBV5-1 and TRBJ2-7, with 9 nucleotides matching TRBD2. Trimming cost V 0 bases and J 2 bases; bases outside gene matches: 3. Germline V lookup: CDR1 SGHRS, CDR2 YFSETQ. The length of the CDR3 is 15 residues. The CDR3 here is CASSLAASGTYEQYF. CDR3 sequence (DNA): TGCGCCAGCAGCTTGGCGGCTAGCGGGACCTACGAGCAGTACTTC.

In this sample, this clonotype turned up many times. The V and J genes are TRBV3-1 and TRBJ2-3; 10 bases align to TRBD2. The germline CDR1 and CDR2 sequences are LGHDT and YNNKEL (reference sequence). J was trimmed by 5 bases and V by 4 bases; bases with no gene match: 6. This CDR3 is built from 15 residues. The CDR3 sequence: CASSPSGGGGDTQYF. The CDR3 region has the DNA TGTGCCAGCAGCCCTAGCGGGGGCGGGGGAGATACGCAGTATTTT.

This clonotype showed up many times. V usage is TRBV11-2 and J usage is TRBJ2-7; perhaps TRBD2 as D (6 bases). This CDR3 comprises 13 residues. V was clipped by 4 bases and J by 1 base, with 8 bases between them. Germline V gene lookup returns CDR1 SGHAT and CDR2 FQNNGV. The CDR3 DNA follows: TGTGCCAGCAGCTCAGGACTATCCTACGAGCAGTACTTC. Protein: CASSSGLSYEQYF.

This clonotype was recorded at least ten times. The rearrangement joins TRBV5-1 to TRBJ2-5; TRBD1 is a possible D gene (6 bases). From germline, CDR1 is SGHRS and CDR2 YFSETQ. The V and J ends lost 5 bases and 4 bases respectively, with 15 bases between them. CDR3 length: 14 amino acids. CDR3 coding DNA: TGCGCCAGCAGTCGGGGTCAGGGGACAGAGACCCAGTACTTC. Amino acids: CASSRGQGTETQYF.